The 2 T cell receptor beta chains reported below all come from one sample, sequenced in a study of blood T cell repertoires in COVID-19 (TCRdb year 2020). Libraries came from the immunoSEQ multiplex PCR assay. Not all clones reach the TCRdb copy of this immuneACCESS table, which keeps in-frame sequences only. Checked studies attribute under half of the gap to unresolved V genes and leave the rest unexplained. The table for this sample lists some 220,000 clones; roughly 80% of them were counted only once. The top ten clones comprise roughly 18% of the sample. The sequencing sample was made of peripheral blood. These receptors came from a woman aged 80 or older with active or convalescent COVID-19.

V is TRBV4-3 and J is TRBJ1-5, with 9 bases matching TRBD1. This CDR3 has 15 residues. Trimming cost V 1 base and J 7 bases; bases outside gene matches: 5. Germline CDR1 and CDR2: LGHNA and YSLEER. CDR3 nucleotides: TGCGCCAGCAGCCAAGGGGGACAGGGTGAGCAGCCCCAGCATTTT. Protein sequence: CASSQGGQGEQPQHF.

This chain uses TRBV4-3 with TRBJ2-2; 9 bases agree with TRBD1. The CDR3 has 18 amino acids. Germline V gene sequence: CDR1 LGHNA, CDR2 YSLEER. J was trimmed by 1 base and V by 0 bases; bases with no gene match: 6. Here the CDR3 reads CASSQDSRQGENTGELFF. CDR3 nucleotides: TGCGCCAGCAGCCAAGATTCCCGACAGGGGGAGAACACCGGGGAGCTGTTTTTT.